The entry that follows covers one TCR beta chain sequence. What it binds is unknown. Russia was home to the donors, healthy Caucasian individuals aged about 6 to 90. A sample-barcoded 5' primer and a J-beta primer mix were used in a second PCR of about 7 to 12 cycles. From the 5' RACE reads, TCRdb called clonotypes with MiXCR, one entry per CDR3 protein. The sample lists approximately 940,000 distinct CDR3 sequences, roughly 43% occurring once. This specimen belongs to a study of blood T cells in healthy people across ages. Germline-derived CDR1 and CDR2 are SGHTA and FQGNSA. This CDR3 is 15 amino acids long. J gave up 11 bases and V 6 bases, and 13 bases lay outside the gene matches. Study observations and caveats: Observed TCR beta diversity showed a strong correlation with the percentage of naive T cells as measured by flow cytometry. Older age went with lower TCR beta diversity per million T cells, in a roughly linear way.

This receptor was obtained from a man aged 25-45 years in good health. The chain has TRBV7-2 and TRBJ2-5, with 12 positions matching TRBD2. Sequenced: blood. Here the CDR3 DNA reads TGTGCCAGCAGTATGGGACTAGCGGGTGCTGGGGAGCAGTACTTC. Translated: CASSMGLAGAGEQYF.